This T cell receptor beta chain emerged from a study of Tregs in tolerant kidney transplant recipients. Study results and caveats: This study did not directly address biological reproducibility.

The table came from immunoSEQ multiplex PCR; TCRdb's copy has only in-frame clones and leaves some out. The data include 45,000 to 55,000 clones; the top ten clones carry 0.75% to 0.95%. A word on this clone: The antigen remains unidentified. The read falls 3 residues short of the CDR3 end, and the missing part is taken from the germline J gene.

Unstimulated regulatory T cells (CD4+CD25+CD127-), CD4+CD25- non-regulatory cells, CD4 and CD8 cells were FACS-sorted from thawed PBMCs. Germline CDR1 reads SGHRS; CDR2 reads YFSETQ. The CDR3 spans 13 residues. V lost 4 bases, J lost 0 bases, and 8 bases lay in between. The chain carries TRBV5-1 and TRBJ2-7, with a weak D call TRBD1 (6 bases). The clonotype comes from a human donor who received a combined kidney and bone marrow transplant. The specimen was CD4+ T cells from blood, collected before the transplant. Incomplete CDR3 DNA: TGCGCCAGCAGCGAGACAGGCTCCTACGAG. Protein sequence: CASSETGSYE. Given in full, the CDR3 is CASSETGSYEQYF.